Described below is a single T cell receptor beta chain sequence and its context. Its antigen is not identified. The germline and genes are mouse ones. The CDR3 end lies 1 residue beyond the end of the read and is filled in from the germline J gene. These data originate in a study of tissue T cells after allogeneic stem cell transplantation. Produced via immunoSEQ multiplex PCR; TCRdb's table is partial and in-frame only. The data contain around 10,000 clones, over 40% of them singletons. The germline CDR1 and CDR2 sequences are KGHTA and FQNQQP. The CDR3 length is 13 residues. General observations from the study: Only a limited share of tissue TCRs appeared in blood or spleen.

Noted time point: mouse harvest day 7 after allogeneic transplant. The graft held 10^6 splenic CD5+ T cells and 10^7 T-cell-depleted bone marrow cells. The sequence was collected from a female BALB/c mouse given C57BL/6 T cells with graft-versus-host disease after an allogeneic hematopoietic cell transplant. The V and J genes are TRBV23 and TRBJ2-2. The sequenced material came from gut tissue. The CDR3: CSSSRENTGQLYF. The sequenced part of the CDR3 DNA is TGCTCCAGCAGTCGGGAAAACACCGGGCAGCTCTAC.